This T cell receptor (beta chain) was captured in a study of T cell responses to AZD1222 COVID-19 vaccine. General observations from the study: Per reports, nearly half of all spike-specific TCRs target regions that are unmutated in variants.

CDR3 length equals 15 residues. V lost 5 bases and J 6 bases, leaving 18 bases between the germline ends. Germline V gene data show CDR1 as SGHVS and CDR2 as FNYEAQ. On this clone: What it binds is unknown.

Clones were sequenced by immunoSEQ multiplex PCR, and TCRdb holds only the in-frame ones, with some missing. The repertoire holds about 120,000 clones, with about 90% as singletons. The TCR originated in an adult in good health. The chain has TRBV7-6 and TRBJ2-3; perhaps TRBD2 as D (6 bases). Material: peripheral blood, obtained on day 0 of AZD1222 vaccination. CDR3 DNA sequence: TGTGCCAGCAGCGGCGGGACCTCAATTGTGGATACGCAGTATTTT. Protein: CASSGGTSIVDTQYF.